Reported below is one T cell receptor (beta chain). This entry belongs to a study of blood T cell repertoires in COVID-19. Overall study context: COVID-19 samples from acute and convalescent phases originated in the United States, Italy and Spain. PBMCs, B-cell-depleted T cells, or T cells were the source of the cDNA or gDNA that made up the material.

In the source study's methods: Quantification of nucleated cells was approximated via reference gene primer amplification. Assay: immunoSEQ multiplex PCR; the TCRdb copy retains only in-frame clones and omits some. D and trimming were read from the DNA, whereas the V and J calls and clone size are those reported in that table. The sample has 50,000 to 65,000 clones; approximately 90% are singletons. The ends were cut back, 4 bases at V and 1 base at J, with 8 bases in the middle. CDR1 is SGHKS, CDR2 YYEKEE, per germline (reference sequence). CDR3 length: 14 residues. Sequenced sample: peripheral blood. The clonotype originates from a man in his fifties or sixties with acute or convalescent COVID-19. The genes are TRBV5-5 and TRBJ2-2; D uncertain. The CDR3 here is CASSPTVNTGELFF. CDR3 bases: TGTGCCAGCAGCCCAACAGTGAACACCGGGGAGCTGTTTTTT.